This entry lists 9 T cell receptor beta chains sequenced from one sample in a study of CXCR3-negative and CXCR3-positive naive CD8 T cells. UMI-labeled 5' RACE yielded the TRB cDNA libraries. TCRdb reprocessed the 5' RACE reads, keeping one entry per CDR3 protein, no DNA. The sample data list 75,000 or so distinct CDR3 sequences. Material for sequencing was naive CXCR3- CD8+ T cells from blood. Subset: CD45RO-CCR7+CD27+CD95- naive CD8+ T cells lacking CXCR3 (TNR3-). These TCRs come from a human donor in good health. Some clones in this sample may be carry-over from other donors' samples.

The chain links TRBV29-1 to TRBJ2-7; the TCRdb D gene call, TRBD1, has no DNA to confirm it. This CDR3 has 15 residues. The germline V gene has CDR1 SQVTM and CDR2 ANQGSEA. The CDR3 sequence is CSVVTGGYPLYEQYF.

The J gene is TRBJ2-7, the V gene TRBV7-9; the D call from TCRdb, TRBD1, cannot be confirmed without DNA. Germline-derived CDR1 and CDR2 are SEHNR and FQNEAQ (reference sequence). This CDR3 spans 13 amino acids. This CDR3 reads CASLPGGSYEQYF. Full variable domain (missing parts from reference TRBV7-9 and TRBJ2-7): DTGVSQNPRHKITKRGQNVTFRCDPISEHNRLYWYRQTLGQGPEFLTYFQNEAQLEKSRLLSDRFSAERPKGSFSTLEIQRTEQGDSAMYLCASLPGGSYEQYFGPGTRLTVT.

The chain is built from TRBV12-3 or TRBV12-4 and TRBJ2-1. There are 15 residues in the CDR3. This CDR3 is CASSLGRGSYNEQFF.

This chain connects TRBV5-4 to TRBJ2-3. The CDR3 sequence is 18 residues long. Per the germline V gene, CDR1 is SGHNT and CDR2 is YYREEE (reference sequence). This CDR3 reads CASSFLGLDSLRTDTQYF.

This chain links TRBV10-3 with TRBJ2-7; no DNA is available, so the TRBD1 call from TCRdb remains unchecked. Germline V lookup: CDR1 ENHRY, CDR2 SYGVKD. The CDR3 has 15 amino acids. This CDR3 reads CAISPGQGASYEQYF.

Here the CDR3 reads CASSDSTTINTIYF. The V call is TRBV12-3 or TRBV12-4, the J call TRBJ1-3; TCRdb picks TRBD1, but there is no DNA to check that call. This CDR3 spans 14 amino acids.

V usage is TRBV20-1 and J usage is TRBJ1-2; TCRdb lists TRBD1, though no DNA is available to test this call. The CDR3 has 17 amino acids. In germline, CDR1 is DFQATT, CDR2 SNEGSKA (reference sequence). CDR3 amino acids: CSARVGPGDRQGYGYTF.

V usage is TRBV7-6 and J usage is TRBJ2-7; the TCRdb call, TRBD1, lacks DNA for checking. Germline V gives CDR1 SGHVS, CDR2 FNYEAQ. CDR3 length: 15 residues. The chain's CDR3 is CASSSDRDSSYEQYF.

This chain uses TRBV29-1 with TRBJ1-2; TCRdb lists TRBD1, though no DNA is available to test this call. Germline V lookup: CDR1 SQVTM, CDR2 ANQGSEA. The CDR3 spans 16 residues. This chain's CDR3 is CSVEGTGFGPNYGYTF.